This entry lists 23 T cell receptor beta chains sequenced from one sample in a study of tumor-infiltrating lymphocytes in localized non-small cell lung cancer. Sequencing used immunoSEQ multiplex PCR; TCRdb keeps in-frame clones, though not all of them. The sample holds around 15,000 clones, about 84% seen once. Input material: uninvolved lung tissue not adjacent to the tumor. The receptor source for this set is a human donor with non-small cell lung cancer.

The V gene is TRBV9, the J gene TRBJ2-5; possibly TRBD1 for D (6 bases). V was clipped by 0 bases and J by 5 bases, with 17 bases between them. The CDR3 is 16 amino acids. The germline CDR1 and CDR2 sequences are SGDLS and YYNGEE. The DNA of the CDR3 is TGTGCCAGCAGCGTAGAAGGGGGTCGAAGTGGGGAGACCCAGTACTTC. Translated: CASSVEGGRSGETQYF.

This chain links TRBV14 with TRBJ2-1; maybe TRBD1 (6 bases). From germline, CDR1 is SGHDN and CDR2 FVKESK. The CDR3 has 17 amino acids. V was trimmed by 4 bases and J by 0 bases, leaving 16 bases between them. This chain's CDR3 is CASSPKKQGPSYNEQFF. The CDR3 DNA reads TGTGCCAGCAGCCCGAAGAAGCAGGGGCCCTCCTACAATGAGCAGTTCTTC. Full variable domain (rest looked up from reference TRBV14 and TRBJ2-1): EAGVTQFPSHSVIEKGQTVTLRCDPISGHDNLYWYRRVMGKEIKFLLHFVKESKQDESGMPNNRFLAERTGGTYSTLKVQPAELEDSGVYFCASSPKKQGPSYNEQFFGPGTRLTVL.

The J gene is TRBJ1-2, the V gene TRBV19; TRBD1 agrees at 8 bases. Germline V gene data show CDR1 as LNHDA and CDR2 as SQIVND (reference sequence). V lost 6 bases and J lost 3; bases outside the gene matches: 3. The CDR3 is 13 amino acids. The CDR3 DNA follows: TGTGCCAGTAGAGCAGGGGGCGACTATGGCTACACCTTC. It specifies CASRAGGDYGYTF.

This sequence joins TRBV19 and TRBJ2-2, with D perhaps TRBD1 (6 bases). The CDR3 covers 14 residues. Trimming removed 5 bases at V and 7 bases at J, with 14 bases between. Germline V gives CDR1 LNHDA, CDR2 SQIVND (reference sequence). Written as DNA, the CDR3 is TGTGCCAGTAGTTCCACAGGGCTCGACGGGGAGCTGTTTTTT. Translating gives CASSSTGLDGELFF.

This clone is medium-sized (0.01 to 0.1%) within its sample. The rearrangement uses TRBV28 and TRBJ1-1; D gene uncertain. The CDR3 consists of 13 residues. V shed 6 bases and J shed 1 base, with 9 bases lying between them. CDR1 is MDHEN and CDR2 is SYDVKM in the germline V gene. The CDR3 loop is CASRWIPNTEAFF. CDR3 nucleotide sequence: TGTGCCAGCAGATGGATCCCGAACACTGAAGCTTTCTTT.

V gene TRBV2 combines with J gene TRBJ1-5, with a tentative D call TRBD1 (5 bases). Germline CDR1 reads SNHLY; CDR2 reads FYNNEI. The CDR3 covers 14 residues. V lost 3 bases, J lost 7 bases, and 13 bases lay in between. The CDR3 bases are TGTGCCAGCAGTGATACCAGGGCCCACCAGCCCCAGCATTTT. Translated, it gives CASSDTRAHQPQHF.

The gene calls are TRBV5-1 and TRBJ2-1; D assignment may be TRBD1 or TRBD2 (5 bases each). The germline CDR1 and CDR2 sequences are SGHRS and YFSETQ. This CDR3 region has 12 residues. Trimming removed 7 bases at V and 2 bases at J, with 7 bases between. The CDR3, as DNA: TGCGCCAGCGGGACGACCTACAATGAGCAGTTCTTC. Translated: CASGTTYNEQFF.

This clone was observed a handful of times. This chain links TRBV4-2 with TRBJ1-4; D gene ambiguous. Germline loops: CDR1 LGHNA, CDR2 YNFKEQ. V was cut by 4 bases and J by 8 bases, with 20 bases left in between. CDR3 size: 16 residues. CDR3 loop: CASSPRQADPGEKLFF. The DNA of the CDR3 is TGTGCCAGCAGCCCCCGGCAGGCTGATCCTGGGGAAAAACTGTTTTTT.

V is TRBV6-1 and J is TRBJ1-2; D gene uncertain. The germline V gene encodes CDR1 MNHNS and CDR2 SASEGT. V dropped 4 bases and J dropped 1 base, with 10 bases sitting between them. The CDR3 length is 14 residues. CDR3 sequence (DNA): TGTGCCAGCAGTGTTTACAAAGATAACTATGGCTACACCTTC. Residues: CASSVYKDNYGYTF.

By proportion, this clone is medium-sized. The rearrangement uses TRBV5-4 and TRBJ2-2; tentative D call: TRBD1 (5 bases). CDR3 size: 14 residues. Germline V gene sequence: CDR1 SGHNT, CDR2 YYREEE (reference sequence). Trimming cost V 4 bases and J 3 bases, with 10 bases left between them. The CDR3 region has the DNA TGTGCCAGCAGCCAGGGAATGGACACCGGGGAGCTGTTTTTT. Residues: CASSQGMDTGELFF.

This clone was detected only a few times. The chain employs TRBV7-7 and TRBJ1-1, with D unresolved. The V end lost 5 bases, the J end lost 0 bases, and 7 bases lay between the germline ends. The CDR3 runs to 13 residues. In germline, CDR1 is SSHAT, CDR2 FNYEAQ (reference sequence). The CDR3 protein is CASSPQVNTEAFF. The CDR3 DNA reads as TGTGCCAGCAGCCCCCAGGTGAACACTGAAGCTTTCTTT.

In this sample, this clone turned up a few times. CDR3 sequence: CASSLLGSRAYEQYF. For the CDR3, the DNA is TGTGCCAGCAGTTTATTAGGCAGTCGGGCCTACGAGCAGTACTTC. The V and J genes are TRBV27 and TRBJ2-7, with D unresolved. This CDR3 has 15 residues. Germline V gives CDR1 MNHEY, CDR2 SMNVEV (reference sequence). The V end lost 1 base, the J end lost 2 bases, and 12 bases lay between the germline ends.

The V call is TRBV5-6, the J call TRBJ2-3; 13 bases agree with TRBD2. Germline-derived CDR1 and CDR2 are SGHDT and YYEEEE. The CDR3 runs 15 residues. The ends lost 4 bases at V and 6 bases at J; junction bases unmatched: 5. In DNA form, the CDR3 reads TGTGCCAGCAGCGCGACTAGCGGGGGGAGGGATACGCAGTATTTT. Protein sequence: CASSATSGGRDTQYF.

CDR3: CASRGQDSYGYTF. The CDR3 bases are TGTGCCAGCAGGGGACAGGACAGCTATGGCTACACCTTC. This chain links TRBV28 with TRBJ1-2; 8 nucleotides match TRBD1. Germline trimming cut 6 bases from V and 4 bases from J; bases unmatched to any gene: 4. Per the germline V gene, CDR1 is MDHEN and CDR2 is SYDVKM. The CDR3 spans 13 residues.

V usage is TRBV7-6 and J usage is TRBJ2-7; maybe TRBD2 (6 bases). Germline V gene lookup returns CDR1 SGHVS and CDR2 FNYEAQ. Trimming pared 3 bases from V and 3 bases from J, leaving 15 bases between. CDR3 size: 15 residues. The CDR3 DNA sequence: TGTGCCAGCAGCTTGGGACCCGGGGACTTCTACGAGCAGTACTTC. Translation: CASSLGPGDFYEQYF.

This rearrangement joins TRBV5-1 to TRBJ2-5, with D tentatively TRBD2 (5 bases). With 4 bases removed from V and 1 base from J, the gap between germline ends came to 14 bases. The CDR3 is 15 amino acids. Germline CDR1 SGHRS, CDR2 YFSETQ. The CDR3 nucleotides read TGCGCCAGCAGCCCCATTGTGGGAGCCCAAGAGACCCAGTACTTC. This encodes CASSPIVGAQETQYF.

The rearrangement links TRBV6-1 to TRBJ1-4; D not certain. V was shortened by 4 bases and J by 10 bases, with 16 bases between the two germline ends. Germline CDR1 is MNHNS and CDR2 is SASEGT. The CDR3 runs to 14 residues. The CDR3 is CASSGSTDSSKLFF. As DNA, the CDR3 is TGTGCCAGCAGTGGGAGTACGGATTCCTCAAAACTGTTTTTT.

This clone was observed a few times. The V call is TRBV5-4, the J call TRBJ2-4, with TRBD1 as a possible D gene (6 bases). Trimming pared 4 bases from V and 0 bases from J, leaving 14 bases between. The germline V gene has CDR1 SGHNT and CDR2 YYREEE (reference sequence). CDR3 length equals 16 residues. The CDR3 sequence: CASSTGQTLAKNIQYF. As DNA, the CDR3 is TGTGCCAGCAGCACCGGACAGACACTAGCCAAAAACATTCAGTACTTC.

The chain uses TRBV6-6 and TRBJ1-5; no reliable D call. The V gene's germline CDR1 is MNHNY and CDR2 SVGAGI (reference sequence). The V gene lost 6 bases and the J gene lost 2 bases, with 14 bases spanning the gap. The length of the CDR3 is 15 residues. The CDR3 protein is CASSLDNAGNQPQHF. The CDR3, as DNA: TGTGCCAGCAGCCTCGACAACGCGGGCAATCAGCCCCAGCATTTT.

V usage is TRBV18 and J usage is TRBJ2-7, with TRBD2 identical over 8 bases. CDR1 is KGHSH, CDR2 LQKENI, per germline. The CDR3 sequence is 15 residues long. After removal of 6 bases from V and 6 bases from J, the junction contained 13 bases not matched to a gene. In DNA form, the CDR3 reads TGTGCCAGCTCCCCGGGGGGGAGGGCCCTGGGCGAGCAGTACTTC. Translated, it gives CASSPGGRALGEQYF.

V usage is TRBV9 and J usage is TRBJ2-5; TRBD1 matches 7 bases. Trimming at V came to 2 bases and at J to 1 base, leaving 2 bases not matched to a gene. The CDR3 sequence is 14 residues long. Germline V CDR1 and CDR2: SGDLS, YYNGEE. CDR3 DNA sequence: TGTGCCAGCAGCGTCGGGACAGTCCAAGAGACCCAGTACTTC. Amino acid sequence: CASSVGTVQETQYF.

CDR3 sequence reads: CASNEDRAIDNEQFF. CDR3 nucleotides: TGTGCCAGCAACGAAGACAGGGCGATCGACAATGAGCAGTTCTTC. The chain employs TRBV25-1 and TRBJ2-1; TRBD1 matches 7 bases. V was clipped by 7 bases and J by 5 bases; unmatched bases: 11. Germline V CDR1 and CDR2: MGHDK, SYGVNS. This CDR3 is 15 amino acids long.

The chain links TRBV6-1 to TRBJ2-5; D may be TRBD2 (6 bases). CDR3 length: 13 residues. Per the germline V gene, CDR1 is MNHNS and CDR2 is SASEGT. V lost 8 bases and J 5 bases, leaving 15 bases between the germline ends. CDR3 residues: CASHGTGRETQYF. For the CDR3, the DNA is TGTGCCAGCCACGGGACGGGGAGGGAGACCCAGTACTTC.